This T cell receptor beta chain derives from a study of T cells in Graves' hyperthyroidism and ophthalmopathy. Amplification of TCR beta CDR3 regions used RNA as the template. In the first-round RT-PCR of the TCR CDR3, the HTBI primer set was used. TCRdb ran MiXCR on the multiplex PCR reads and lists one entry per CDR3 protein. The repertoire holds about 710,000 distinct CDR3 sequences, with roughly 15% as singletons. The germline CDR1 and CDR2 sequences are SGHDT and YYEEEE. The V end was cut by 2 bases, the J end by 5 bases, with 13 bases between. This CDR3 region has 14 residues. Stable disease denoted Graves' hyperthyroidism without ophthalmopathy progression within 18 months.

The TCR was taken from a man in his late teens or twenties with Graves' hyperthyroidism. The chain carries TRBV5-6 and TRBJ2-5; D might be TRBD2 (6 bases). Sample: blood. The CDR3 region is CASSLRRGGETQYF. CDR3 bases: TGTGCCAGCAGCTTACGAAGGGGAGGCGAGACCCAGTACTTC.